This T cell receptor (delta chain) was sequenced for a study of γδ T cells in repeated Plasmodium falciparum infection. TCRdb reprocessed the multiplex PCR reads using CATT. The repertoire holds roughly 48,000 delta-chain clones, less than 2% seen once, with 6.5% to 9.5% in the top ten. Flow sorting of PBMC yielded separate Vgamma9/Vdelta2+ and Vdelta2-negative gammadelta T cell populations for bulk repertoire analysis. This clone was picked up a small number of times. A much larger clone sits a single nucleotide away, making a read error possible. The length of the CDR3 is 20 residues. Germline lookup yields CDR1 GEAIGNYY and CDR2 EKD. Unmatched junction bases numbered 19, after V lost 4 bases and J lost 2 bases.

The chain has TRDV2 and TRDJ1, with 12 bases fitting TRDD3. Sequencing was performed on gamma-delta T cells from blood. The sequence was obtained from a pool of human donors (malaria-infected and uninfected, not separated). The chain's CDR3 is CACDRVPASLGDTGTDKLIF. CDR3 nucleotides: TGTGCCTGTGATAGGGTTCCGGCGTCGCTGGGGGATACGGGAACCGATAAACTCATCTTT.